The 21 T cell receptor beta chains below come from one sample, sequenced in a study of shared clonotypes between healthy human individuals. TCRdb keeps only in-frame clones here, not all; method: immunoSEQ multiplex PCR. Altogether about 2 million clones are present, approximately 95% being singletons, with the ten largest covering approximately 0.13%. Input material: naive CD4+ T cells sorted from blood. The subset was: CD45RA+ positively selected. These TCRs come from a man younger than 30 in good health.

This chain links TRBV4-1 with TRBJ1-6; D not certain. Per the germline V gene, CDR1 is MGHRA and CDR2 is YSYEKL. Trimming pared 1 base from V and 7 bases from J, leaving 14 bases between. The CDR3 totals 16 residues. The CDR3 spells CASSQGGERFNSPLHF. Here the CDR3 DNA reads TGCGCCAGCAGCCAAGGGGGTGAAAGATTCAATTCACCCCTCCACTTT.

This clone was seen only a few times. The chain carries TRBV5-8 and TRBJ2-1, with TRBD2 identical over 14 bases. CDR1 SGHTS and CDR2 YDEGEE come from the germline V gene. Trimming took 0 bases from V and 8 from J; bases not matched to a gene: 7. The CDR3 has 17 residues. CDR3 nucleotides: TGTGCCAGCAGCTTGGTATCGGGACTAGCGGGAGTCGATGAGCAGTTCTTC. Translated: CASSLVSGLAGVDEQFF.

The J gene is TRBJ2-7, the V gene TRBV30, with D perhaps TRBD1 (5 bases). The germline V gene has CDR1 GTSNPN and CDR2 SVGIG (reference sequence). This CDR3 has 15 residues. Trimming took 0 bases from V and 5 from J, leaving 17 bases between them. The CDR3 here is CAWSVQAGRRDEQYF. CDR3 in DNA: TGTGCCTGGAGTGTACAGGCCGGTCGACGGGACGAGCAGTACTTC. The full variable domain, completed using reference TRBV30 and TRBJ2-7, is SQTIHQWPATLVQPVGSPLSLECTVEGTSNPNLYWYRQAAGRGLQLLFYSVGIGQISSEVPQNLSASRPQDRQFILSSKKLLLSDSGFYLCAWSVQAGRRDEQYFGPGTRLTVT.

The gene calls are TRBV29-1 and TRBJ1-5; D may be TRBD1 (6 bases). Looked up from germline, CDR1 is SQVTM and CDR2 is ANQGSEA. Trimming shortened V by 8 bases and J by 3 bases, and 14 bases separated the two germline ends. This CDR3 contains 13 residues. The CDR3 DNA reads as TGCAGCTCCCAGGGGCGGGTCAATCAGCCCCAGCATTTT. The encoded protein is CSSQGRVNQPQHF.

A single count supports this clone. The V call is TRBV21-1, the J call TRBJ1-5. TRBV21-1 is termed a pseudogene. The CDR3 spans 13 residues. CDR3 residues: CASTVKCNQPQHF. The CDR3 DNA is TGTGCCAGCACCGTTAAGTGCAATCAGCCCCAGCATTTT.

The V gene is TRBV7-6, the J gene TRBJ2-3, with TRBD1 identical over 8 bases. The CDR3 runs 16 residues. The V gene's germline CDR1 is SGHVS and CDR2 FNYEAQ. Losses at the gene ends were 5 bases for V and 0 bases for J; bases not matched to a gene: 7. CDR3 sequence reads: CASSGWDRKSTDTQYF. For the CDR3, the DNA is TGTGCCAGCAGCGGATGGGACAGGAAGAGCACAGATACGCAGTATTTT.

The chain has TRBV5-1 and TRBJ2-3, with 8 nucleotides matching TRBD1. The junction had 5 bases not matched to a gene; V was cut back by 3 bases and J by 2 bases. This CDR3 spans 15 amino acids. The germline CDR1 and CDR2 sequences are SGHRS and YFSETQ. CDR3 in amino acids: CASSWGQDITDTQYF. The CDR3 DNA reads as TGCGCCAGCAGCTGGGGACAGGACATCACAGATACGCAGTATTTT.

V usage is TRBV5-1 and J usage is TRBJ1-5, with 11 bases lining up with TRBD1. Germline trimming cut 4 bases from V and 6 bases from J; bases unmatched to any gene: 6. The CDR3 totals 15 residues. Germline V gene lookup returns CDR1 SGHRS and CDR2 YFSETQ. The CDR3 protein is CASSPGQGEGQPQHF. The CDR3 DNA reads TGCGCCAGCAGCCCGGGACAGGGGGAGGGTCAGCCCCAGCATTTT.

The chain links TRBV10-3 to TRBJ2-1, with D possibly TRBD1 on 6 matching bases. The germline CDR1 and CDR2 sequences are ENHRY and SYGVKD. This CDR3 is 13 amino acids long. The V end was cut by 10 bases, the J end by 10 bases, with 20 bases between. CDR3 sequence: CATAGVSTWEQFF. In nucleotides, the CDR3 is TGTGCCACCGCAGGGGTATCAACATGGGAGCAGTTCTTC.

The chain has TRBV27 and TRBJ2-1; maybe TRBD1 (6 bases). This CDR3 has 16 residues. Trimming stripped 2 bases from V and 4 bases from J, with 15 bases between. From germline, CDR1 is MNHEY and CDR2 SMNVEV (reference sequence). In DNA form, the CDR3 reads TGTGCCAGCAGTTTAATACAGGGTCCCCTTTACAATGAGCAGTTCTTC. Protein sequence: CASSLIQGPLYNEQFF.

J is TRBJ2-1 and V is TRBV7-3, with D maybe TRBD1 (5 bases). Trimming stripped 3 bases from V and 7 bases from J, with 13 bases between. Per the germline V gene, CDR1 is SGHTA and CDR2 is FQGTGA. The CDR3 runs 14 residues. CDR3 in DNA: TGTGCCAGCAGCTTTGGGGCCCTGGGAAATGAGCAGTTCTTC. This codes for CASSFGALGNEQFF.

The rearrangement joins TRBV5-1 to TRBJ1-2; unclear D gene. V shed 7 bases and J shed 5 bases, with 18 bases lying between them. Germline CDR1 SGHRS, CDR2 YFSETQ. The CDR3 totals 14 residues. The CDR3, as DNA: TGCGCCAGCGGTCAAGCCAGCCCCTTTTATGGCTACACCTTC. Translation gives CASGQASPFYGYTF.

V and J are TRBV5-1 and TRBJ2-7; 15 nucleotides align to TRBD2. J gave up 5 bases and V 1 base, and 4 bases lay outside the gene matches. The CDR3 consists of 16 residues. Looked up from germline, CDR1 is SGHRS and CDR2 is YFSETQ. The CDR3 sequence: CASSLSGTSGRNEQYF. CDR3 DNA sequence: TGCGCCAGCAGCTTGTCCGGGACTAGCGGGAGGAACGAGCAGTACTTC.

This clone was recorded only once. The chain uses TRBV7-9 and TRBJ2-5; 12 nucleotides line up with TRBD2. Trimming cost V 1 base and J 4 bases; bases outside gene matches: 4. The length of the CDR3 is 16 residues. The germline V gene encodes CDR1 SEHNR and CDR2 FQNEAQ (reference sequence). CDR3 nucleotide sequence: TGTGCCAGCAGCTTAGATCGACTAGCGGGGGTAGAGACCCAGTACTTC. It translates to CASSLDRLAGVETQYF.

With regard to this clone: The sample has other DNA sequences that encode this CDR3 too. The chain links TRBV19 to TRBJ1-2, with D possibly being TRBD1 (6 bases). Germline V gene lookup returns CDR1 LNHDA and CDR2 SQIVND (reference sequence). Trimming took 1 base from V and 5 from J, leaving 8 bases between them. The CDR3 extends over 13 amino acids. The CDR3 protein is CASSIGQGYGYTF. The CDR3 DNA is TGTGCCAGTAGTATAGGGCAGGGGTATGGCTACACCTTC. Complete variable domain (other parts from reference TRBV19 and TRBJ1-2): DGGITQSPKYLFRKEGQNVTLSCEQNLNHDAMYWYRQDPGQGLRLIYYSQIVNDFQKGDIAEGYSVSREKKESFPLTVTSAQKNPTAFYLCASSIGQGYGYTFGSGTRLTVV.

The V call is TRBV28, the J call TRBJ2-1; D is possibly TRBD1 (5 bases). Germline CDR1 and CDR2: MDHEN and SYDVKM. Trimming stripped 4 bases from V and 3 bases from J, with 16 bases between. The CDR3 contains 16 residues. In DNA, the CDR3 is TGTGCCAGCAGTTCTCAGGGTCCTTCGAACTACAATGAGCAGTTCTTC. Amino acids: CASSSQGPSNYNEQFF.

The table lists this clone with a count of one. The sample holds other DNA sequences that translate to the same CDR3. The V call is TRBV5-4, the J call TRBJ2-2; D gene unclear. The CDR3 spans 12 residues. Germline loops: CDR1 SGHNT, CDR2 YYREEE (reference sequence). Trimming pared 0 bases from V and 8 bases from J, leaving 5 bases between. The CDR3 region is CASSLASGELFF. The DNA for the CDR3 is TGTGCCAGCAGCTTGGCCTCTGGGGAGCTGTTTTTT.

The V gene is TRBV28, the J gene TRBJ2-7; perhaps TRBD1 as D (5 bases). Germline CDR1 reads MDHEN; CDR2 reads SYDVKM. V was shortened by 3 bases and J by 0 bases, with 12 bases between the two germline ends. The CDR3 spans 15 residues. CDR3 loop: CASSFSRASSYEQYF. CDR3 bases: TGTGCCAGCAGTTTTTCCAGGGCCAGCTCCTACGAGCAGTACTTC.

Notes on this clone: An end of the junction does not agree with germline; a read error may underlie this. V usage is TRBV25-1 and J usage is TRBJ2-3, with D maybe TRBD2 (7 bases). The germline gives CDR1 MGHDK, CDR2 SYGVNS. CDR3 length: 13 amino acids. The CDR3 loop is CASHGGPTYTQYF. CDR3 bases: TGTGCCAGCCACGGGGGGCCCACATATACGCAGTATTTT.

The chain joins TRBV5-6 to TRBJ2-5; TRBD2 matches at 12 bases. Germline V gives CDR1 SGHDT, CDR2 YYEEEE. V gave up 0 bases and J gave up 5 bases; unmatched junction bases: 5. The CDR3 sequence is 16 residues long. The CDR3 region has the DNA TGTGCCAGCAGCTTGGAACTACTAGCGGGGGGCGAGACCCAGTACTTC. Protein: CASSLELLAGGETQYF.

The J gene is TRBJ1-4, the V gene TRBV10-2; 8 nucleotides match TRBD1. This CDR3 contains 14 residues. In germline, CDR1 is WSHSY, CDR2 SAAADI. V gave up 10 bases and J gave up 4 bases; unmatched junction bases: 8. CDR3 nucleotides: TGCGCCATCCGACAGGGGCCGAATAATGAAAAACTGTTTTTT. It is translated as CAIRQGPNNEKLFF.